This TCR beta chain derives from a study of blood T cell repertoires in COVID-19. As for the study in general: From T cells, B-cell-depleted T cells, or PBMCs came the material, which was cDNA or gDNA.

The table came from immunoSEQ multiplex PCR; TCRdb's copy has only in-frame clones and leaves some out. The sample has around 430,000 clones; approximately 90% are singletons. Trimming stripped 0 bases from V and 3 bases from J, with 6 bases between. Germline CDR1 reads GTSNPN; CDR2 reads SVGIG (reference sequence). CDR3 length: 13 residues. On this clone itself: This CDR3 is also generated by other DNA sequences in the sample.

The rearrangement links TRBV30 to TRBJ1-5; tentatively, D is TRBD1 (5 bases). This TCR was recovered from a woman aged 45 to 65 with COVID-19, enrolled during active disease. The sample taken for sequencing was peripheral blood. This CDR3 is CAWSVRDNQPQHF. For the CDR3, the DNA is TGTGCCTGGAGTGTCAGGGACAATCAGCCCCAGCATTTT.